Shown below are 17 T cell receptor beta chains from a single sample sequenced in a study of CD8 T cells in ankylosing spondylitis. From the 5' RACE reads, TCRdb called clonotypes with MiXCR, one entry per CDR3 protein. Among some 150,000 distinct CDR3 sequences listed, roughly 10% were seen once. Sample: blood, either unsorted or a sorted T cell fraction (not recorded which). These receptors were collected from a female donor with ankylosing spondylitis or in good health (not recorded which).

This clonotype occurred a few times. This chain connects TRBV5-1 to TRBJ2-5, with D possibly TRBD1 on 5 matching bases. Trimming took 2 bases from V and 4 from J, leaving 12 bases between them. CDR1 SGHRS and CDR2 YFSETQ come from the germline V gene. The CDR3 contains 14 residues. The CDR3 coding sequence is TGCGCCAGCAGCTTTACAGGCGAAGGAGAGACCCAGTACTTC. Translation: CASSFTGEGETQYF.

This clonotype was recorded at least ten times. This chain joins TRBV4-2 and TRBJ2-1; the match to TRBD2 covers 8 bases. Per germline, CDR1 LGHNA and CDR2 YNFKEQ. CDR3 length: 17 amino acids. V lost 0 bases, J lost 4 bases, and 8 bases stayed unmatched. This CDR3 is CASSQDTGTRGYNEQFF. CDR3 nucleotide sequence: TGTGCCAGCAGCCAAGATACGGGGACTAGAGGGTACAATGAGCAGTTCTTC.

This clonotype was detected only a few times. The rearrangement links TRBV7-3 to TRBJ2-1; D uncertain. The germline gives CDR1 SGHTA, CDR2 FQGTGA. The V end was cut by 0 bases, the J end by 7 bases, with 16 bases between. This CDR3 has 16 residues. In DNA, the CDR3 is TGTGCCAGCAGCTTAACTCCCCTCCGAGGTAGGAATGAGCAGTTCTTC. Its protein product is CASSLTPLRGRNEQFF.

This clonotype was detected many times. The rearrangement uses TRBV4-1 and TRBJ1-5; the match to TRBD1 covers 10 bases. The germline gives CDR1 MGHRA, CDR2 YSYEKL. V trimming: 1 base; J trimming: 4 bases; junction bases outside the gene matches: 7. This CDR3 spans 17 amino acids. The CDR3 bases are TGCGCCAGCAGCCAAGGGCGACAGGGGGCACGAAATCAGCCCCAGCATTTT. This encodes CASSQGRQGARNQPQHF.

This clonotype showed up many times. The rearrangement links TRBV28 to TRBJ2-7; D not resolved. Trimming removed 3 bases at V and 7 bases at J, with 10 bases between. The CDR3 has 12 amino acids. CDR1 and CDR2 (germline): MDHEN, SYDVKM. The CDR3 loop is CASSLALREQYF. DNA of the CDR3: TGTGCCAGCAGTTTGGCCCTCCGGGAGCAGTACTTC.

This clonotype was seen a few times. CDR3 in DNA: TGTGCCAGCAGCTTTAAAGAAGGGACAGGGAATGTTCAGTACTTC. Translated: CASSFKEGTGNVQYF. The rearrangement joins TRBV7-9 to TRBJ2-4, with 9 bases aligning to TRBD1. Looked up from germline, CDR1 is SEHNR and CDR2 is FQNEAQ (reference sequence). The CDR3 has 15 amino acids. J was trimmed by 11 bases and V by 3 bases; bases with no gene match: 11.

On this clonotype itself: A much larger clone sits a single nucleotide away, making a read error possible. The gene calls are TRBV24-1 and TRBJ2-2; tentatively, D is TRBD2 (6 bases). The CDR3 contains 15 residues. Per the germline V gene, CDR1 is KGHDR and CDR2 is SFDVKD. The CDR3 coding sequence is TGTGCCACCAGTGGCGGAGGGGAGAACGCCGGGGAGCTGTTTTTT. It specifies CATSGGGENAGELFF.

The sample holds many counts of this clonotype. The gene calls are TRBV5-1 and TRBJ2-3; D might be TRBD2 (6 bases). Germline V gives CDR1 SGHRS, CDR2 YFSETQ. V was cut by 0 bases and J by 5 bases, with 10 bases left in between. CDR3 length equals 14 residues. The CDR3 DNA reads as TGCGCCAGCAGCTTGGGCGGGACTGAAGATACGCAGTATTTT. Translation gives CASSLGGTEDTQYF.

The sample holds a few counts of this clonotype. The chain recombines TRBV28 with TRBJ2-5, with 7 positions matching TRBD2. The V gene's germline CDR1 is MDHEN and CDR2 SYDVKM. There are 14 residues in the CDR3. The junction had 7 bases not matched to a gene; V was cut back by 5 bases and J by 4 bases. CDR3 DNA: TGTGCCAGCAGTCCCGGACTAGTCACAGAGACCCAGTACTTC. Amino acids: CASSPGLVTETQYF.

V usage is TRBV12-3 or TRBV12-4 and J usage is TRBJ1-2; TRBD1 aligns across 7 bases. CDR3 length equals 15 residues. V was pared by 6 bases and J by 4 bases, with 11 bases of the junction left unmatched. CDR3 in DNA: TGTGCCAGCAGCCCCCGATACAGGGGAGGCTATGGCTACACCTTC. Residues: CASSPRYRGGYGYTF.

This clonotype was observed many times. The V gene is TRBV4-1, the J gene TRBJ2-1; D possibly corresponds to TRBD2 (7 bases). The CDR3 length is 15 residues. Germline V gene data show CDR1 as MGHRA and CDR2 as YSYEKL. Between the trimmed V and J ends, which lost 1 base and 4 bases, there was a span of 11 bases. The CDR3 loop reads CASSQAGGMYNEQFF. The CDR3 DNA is TGCGCCAGCAGCCAAGCGGGGGGCATGTACAATGAGCAGTTCTTC.

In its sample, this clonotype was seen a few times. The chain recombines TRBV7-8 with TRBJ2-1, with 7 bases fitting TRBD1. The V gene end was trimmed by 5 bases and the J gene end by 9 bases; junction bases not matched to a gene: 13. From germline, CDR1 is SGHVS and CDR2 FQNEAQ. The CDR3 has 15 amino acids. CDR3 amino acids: CASSPIRSQGVEQFF. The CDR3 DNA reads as TGTGCCAGCAGCCCTATTCGCTCCCAGGGGGTTGAGCAGTTCTTC.

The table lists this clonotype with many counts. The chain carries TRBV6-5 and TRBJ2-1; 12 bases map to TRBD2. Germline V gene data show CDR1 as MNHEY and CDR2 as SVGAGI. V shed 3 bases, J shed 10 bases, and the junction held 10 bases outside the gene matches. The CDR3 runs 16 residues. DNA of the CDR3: TGTGCCAGCAGTTATAAAAGGACTAGCGGGACTTTAGAGCAGTTCTTC. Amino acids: CASSYKRTSGTLEQFF.

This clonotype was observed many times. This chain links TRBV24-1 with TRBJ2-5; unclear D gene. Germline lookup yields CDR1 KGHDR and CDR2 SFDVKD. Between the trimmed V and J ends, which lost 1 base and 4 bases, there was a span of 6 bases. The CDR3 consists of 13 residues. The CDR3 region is CATSDFYSETQYF. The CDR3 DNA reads TGTGCCACCAGTGATTTTTACTCAGAGACCCAGTACTTC.

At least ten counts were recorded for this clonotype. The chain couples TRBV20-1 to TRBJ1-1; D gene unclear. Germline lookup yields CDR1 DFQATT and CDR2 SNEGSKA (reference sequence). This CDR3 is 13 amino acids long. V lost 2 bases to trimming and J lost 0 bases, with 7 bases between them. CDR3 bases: TGCAGTGCTAGATTTCGAGTGAACACTGAAGCTTTCTTT. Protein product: CSARFRVNTEAFF.

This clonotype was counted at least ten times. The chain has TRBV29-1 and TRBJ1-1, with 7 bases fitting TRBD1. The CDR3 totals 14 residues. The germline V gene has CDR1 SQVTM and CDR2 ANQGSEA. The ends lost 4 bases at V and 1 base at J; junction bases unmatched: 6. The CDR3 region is CSVVGWTGNTEAFF. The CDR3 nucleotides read TGCAGCGTTGTCGGGTGGACAGGGAACACTGAAGCTTTCTTT.

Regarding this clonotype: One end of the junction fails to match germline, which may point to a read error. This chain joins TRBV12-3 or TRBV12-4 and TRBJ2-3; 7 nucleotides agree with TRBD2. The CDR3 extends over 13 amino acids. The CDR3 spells CVSSGRGADTQYF. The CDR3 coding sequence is TGTGTCAGCAGCGGCCGGGGGGCAGATACGCAGTATTTT.